This record concerns one T cell receptor beta chain sequence. Its antigen is not identified. The CDR3 is 15 residues long. V was pared by 4 bases and J by 9 bases, with 19 bases between. Germline V gives CDR1 MGHRA, CDR2 YSYEKL. The data derive from a study of T cell repertoires in cytomegalovirus infection. Study-wide results and limits: Cumulative frequency (of public TCR beta family members) identified carriers of CMV plus the relevant HLA.

A single record per CDR3 protein comes from TCRdb applying MiXCR to the reads. Among roughly 500,000 distinct CDR3 sequences listed, 16% were seen once. Sequencing was performed on CD8+ T cells from PBMCs. This clonotype was obtained from a human donor in good health (CMV status not recorded). Some clones in this sample may be carry-over from other donors' samples. The rearrangement uses TRBV4-1 and TRBJ2-1, with a weak D call TRBD2 (6 bases). CDR3 sequence: CASSPYGGSRIEQFF. The CDR3 nucleotides are TGCGCCAGCAGCCCCTACGGGGGAAGCCGCATTGAGCAGTTCTTC.